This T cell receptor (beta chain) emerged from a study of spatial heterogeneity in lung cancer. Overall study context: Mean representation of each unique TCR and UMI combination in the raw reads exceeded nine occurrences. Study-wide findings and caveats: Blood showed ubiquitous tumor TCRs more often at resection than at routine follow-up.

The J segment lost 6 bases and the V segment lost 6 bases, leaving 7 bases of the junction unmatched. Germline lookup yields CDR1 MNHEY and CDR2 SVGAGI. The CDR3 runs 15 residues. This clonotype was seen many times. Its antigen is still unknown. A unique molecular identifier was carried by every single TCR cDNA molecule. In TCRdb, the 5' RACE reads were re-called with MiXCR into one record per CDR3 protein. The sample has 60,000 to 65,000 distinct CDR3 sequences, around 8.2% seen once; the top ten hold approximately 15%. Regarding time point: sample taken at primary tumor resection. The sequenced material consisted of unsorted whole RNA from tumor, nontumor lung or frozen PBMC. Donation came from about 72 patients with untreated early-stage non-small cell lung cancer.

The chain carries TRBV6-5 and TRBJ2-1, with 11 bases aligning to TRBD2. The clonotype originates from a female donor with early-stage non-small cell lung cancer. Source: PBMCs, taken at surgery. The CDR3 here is CASSLTGTSGNEQFF. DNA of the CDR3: TGTGCCAGCAGCCTGACCGGGACTAGCGGCAATGAGCAGTTCTTC.